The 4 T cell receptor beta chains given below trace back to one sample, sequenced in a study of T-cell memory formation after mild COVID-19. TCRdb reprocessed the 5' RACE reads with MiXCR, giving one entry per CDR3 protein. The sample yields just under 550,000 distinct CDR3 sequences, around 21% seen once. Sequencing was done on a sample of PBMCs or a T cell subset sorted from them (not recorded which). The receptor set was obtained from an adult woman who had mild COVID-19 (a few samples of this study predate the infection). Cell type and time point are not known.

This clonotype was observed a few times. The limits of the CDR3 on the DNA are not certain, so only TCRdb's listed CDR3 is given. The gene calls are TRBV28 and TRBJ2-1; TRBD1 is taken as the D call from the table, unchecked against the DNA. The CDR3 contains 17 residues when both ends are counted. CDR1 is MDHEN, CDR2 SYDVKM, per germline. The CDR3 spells CASSLYRGFLWSNEQFF.

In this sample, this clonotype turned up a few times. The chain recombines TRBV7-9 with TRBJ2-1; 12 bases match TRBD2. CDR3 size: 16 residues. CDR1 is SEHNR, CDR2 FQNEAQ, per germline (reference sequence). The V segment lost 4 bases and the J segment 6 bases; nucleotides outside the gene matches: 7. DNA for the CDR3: TGTGCCAGCAGCTCCCGGACTAGCGGGGTCCCCAATGAGCAGTTCTTC. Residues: CASSSRTSGVPNEQFF. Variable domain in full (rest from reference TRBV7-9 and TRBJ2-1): DTGVSQNPRHKITKRGQNVTFRCDPISEHNRLYWYRQTLGQGPEFLTYFQNEAQLEKSRLLSDRFSAERPKGSFSTLEIQRTEQGDSAMYLCASSSRTSGVPNEQFFGPGTRLTVL.

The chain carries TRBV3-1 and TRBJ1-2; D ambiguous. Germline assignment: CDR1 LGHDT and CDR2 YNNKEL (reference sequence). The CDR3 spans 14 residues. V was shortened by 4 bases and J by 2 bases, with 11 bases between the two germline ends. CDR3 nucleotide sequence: TGTGCCAGCAGCCCCATACCCAAGAACTATGGCTACACCTTC. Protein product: CASSPIPKNYGYTF.

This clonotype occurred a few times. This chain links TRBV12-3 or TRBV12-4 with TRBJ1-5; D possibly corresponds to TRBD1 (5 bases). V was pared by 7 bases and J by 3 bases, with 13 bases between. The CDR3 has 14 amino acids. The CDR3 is CASTPQGFNQPQHF. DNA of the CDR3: TGTGCCAGCACGCCCCAGGGCTTCAATCAGCCCCAGCATTTT.